A single sample is the source of the 16 T cell receptor beta chains below, sequenced in a study of blood T cell repertoires in COVID-19. TCRdb keeps only in-frame clones here, not all; method: immunoSEQ multiplex PCR. The data contain some 200,000 clones, approximately 84% of them seen just once; the ten biggest clones take up 3.5% to 5%. The sequenced sample consisted of peripheral blood. Receptors originate from a man aged 50-60 years with acute or convalescent COVID-19.

The chain is built from TRBV5-1 and TRBJ1-1; 9 bases match TRBD1. Germline-derived CDR1 and CDR2 are SGHRS and YFSETQ. V dropped 4 bases and J dropped 6; count of bases not matched to a gene: 13. The CDR3 totals 16 residues. The CDR3: CASSPRGIQGAAEAFF. The CDR3 nucleotides are TGCGCCAGCAGCCCACGAGGTATACAGGGGGCTGCTGAAGCTTTCTTT.

The chain joins TRBV6-5 to TRBJ1-6, with unresolved D. The CDR3 runs 15 residues. Germline-derived CDR1 and CDR2 are MNHEY and SVGAGI. V gave up 6 bases and J gave up 7 bases, with 16 bases separating them. The CDR3 sequence: CASSHTGNENSPLHF. The CDR3 coding sequence is TGTGCCAGCAGCCACACCGGGAATGAAAATTCACCCCTCCACTTT.

The CDR3, as DNA: TGTGCCAGCAGCCTCGCCCGGACAGGCTGGATCAAGTCCTACGAGCAGTACTTC. Its translation: CASSLARTGWIKSYEQYF. This rearrangement joins TRBV11-2 to TRBJ2-7, with 7 bases matching TRBD1. Losses at the gene ends were 5 bases for V and 1 base for J; bases not matched to a gene: 17. This CDR3 is 18 amino acids long. Germline CDR1 reads SGHAT; CDR2 reads FQNNGV.

The V gene is TRBV6-5, the J gene TRBJ2-7, with 10 bases matching TRBD1. The ends lost 6 bases at V and 3 bases at J; junction bases unmatched: 8. The germline V gene encodes CDR1 MNHEY and CDR2 SVGAGI. The CDR3 consists of 15 residues. The CDR3: CASSSPGQGFYEQYF. The CDR3 region has the DNA TGTGCCAGCAGCAGCCCGGGACAGGGGTTCTACGAGCAGTACTTC.

The V and J genes are TRBV28 and TRBJ1-2, with TRBD1 as a possible D gene (5 bases). This CDR3 has 14 amino acids. Germline CDR1 and CDR2: MDHEN and SYDVKM. Trimming took off 5 bases at V and 0 bases at J, with 10 bases between the two ends. The CDR3 region is CASSLTDSNYGYTF. Written as DNA, the CDR3 is TGTGCCAGCAGTCTGACAGATTCTAACTATGGCTACACCTTC.

J is TRBJ2-3 and V is TRBV11-1; D ambiguous. Germline V gives CDR1 SGHAT, CDR2 FQDESV (reference sequence). The CDR3 length is 15 residues. The V end was cut by 2 bases, the J end by 0 bases, with 9 bases between. The CDR3 region has the DNA TGTGCCAGCAGCTTAAACCCAGATAGCACAGATACGCAGTATTTT. It is translated as CASSLNPDSTDTQYF.

The rearrangement uses TRBV7-8 and TRBJ1-4; weak D call: TRBD1 (6 bases). Trimming stripped 2 bases from V and 0 bases from J, with 10 bases between. In germline, CDR1 is SGHVS, CDR2 FQNEAQ. The CDR3 extends over 16 amino acids. CDR3: CASSLIGGATNEKLFF. The CDR3 nucleotides are TGTGCCAGCAGCTTAATAGGGGGTGCAACTAATGAAAAACTGTTTTTT.

The rearrangement uses TRBV27 and TRBJ1-6; TRBD1 aligns across 11 bases. The CDR3 extends over 16 amino acids. Per germline, CDR1 MNHEY and CDR2 SMNVEV (reference sequence). The V gene end was trimmed by 6 bases and the J gene end by 6 bases; junction bases not matched to a gene: 7. In DNA form, the CDR3 reads TGTGCCAGCAGCACCGGGACAGGGGGATTTAATTCACCCCTCCACTTT. Translated, it gives CASSTGTGGFNSPLHF.

The chain combines TRBV5-6 with TRBJ1-3; 8 nucleotides agree with TRBD1. The V and J ends lost 0 bases and 0 bases, in that order; junction bases with no gene match: 8. This CDR3 has 18 amino acids. Germline CDR1 is SGHDT and CDR2 is YYEEEE. CDR3 coding DNA: TGTGCCAGCAGCTTGGTGGAGACAGGGGCCCGCTCTGGAAACACCATATATTTT. Translating it yields CASSLVETGARSGNTIYF.

The rearrangement joins TRBV5-1 to TRBJ1-2; possibly TRBD1 for D (5 bases). This CDR3 is 15 amino acids long. V lost 0 bases to trimming and J lost 1 base, with 10 bases between them. Germline V gene lookup returns CDR1 SGHRS and CDR2 YFSETQ. CDR3 DNA sequence: TGCGCCAGCAGCTTGGCGGGTCAGGGTAACTATGGCTACACCTTC. Amino acids: CASSLAGQGNYGYTF.

A single count supports this clone. V gene TRBV19 combines with J gene TRBJ1-4, with 8 bases that match TRBD1. The CDR3 is made up of 13 amino acids. The V gene end was trimmed by 4 bases and the J gene end by 8 bases; junction bases not matched to a gene: 3. Germline V gives CDR1 LNHDA, CDR2 SQIVND (reference sequence). The CDR3 sequence: CASSRGTGEKLFF. DNA of the CDR3: TGTGCCAGTAGTAGGGGGACAGGCGAAAAACTGTTTTTT.

The V call is TRBV6-1, the J call TRBJ2-1, with 7 nucleotides matching TRBD2. The germline V gene has CDR1 MNHNS and CDR2 SASEGT. V gave up 1 base and J gave up 3 bases; unmatched junction bases: 3. The CDR3 covers 15 residues. CDR3 nucleotide sequence: TGTGCCAGCAGTGAAGGCGGGGGACGCTACAATGAGCAGTTCTTC. Protein product: CASSEGGGRYNEQFF.

V is TRBV7-6 and J is TRBJ2-1, with 10 bases fitting TRBD2. The CDR3 extends over 16 amino acids. CDR1 is SGHVS, CDR2 FNYEAQ, per germline. V lost 5 bases to trimming and J lost 3 bases; unmatched junction nucleotides: 7. CDR3 sequence reads: CASSRKTSGFYNEQFF. CDR3 sequence (DNA): TGTGCCAGCAGCCGAAAGACTAGCGGGTTCTACAATGAGCAGTTCTTC.

The rearrangement uses TRBV6-2 or TRBV6-3 and TRBJ2-7; the match to TRBD1 covers 9 bases. Germline V lookup: CDR1 MNHEY, CDR2 SVGEGT. CDR3 length: 15 amino acids. Trimming cost V 0 bases and J 4 bases; bases outside gene matches: 4. The CDR3 loop is CASSYSGTGLYEQYF. The CDR3 region has the DNA TGTGCCAGCAGTTACTCCGGGACAGGGTTGTACGAGCAGTACTTC.

The genes are TRBV12-5 and TRBJ1-1; 9 bases match TRBD1. CDR3 length: 14 residues. The V and J ends lost 5 bases and 6 bases, in that order; junction bases with no gene match: 7. Germline CDR1 reads LGHNT; CDR2 reads FRNRAP. The CDR3 bases are TGTGCTAGTGGTGGAACTACAGGGGGCCCTGAAGCTTTCTTT. It yields the protein CASGGTTGGPEAFF.

The rearrangement joins TRBV5-4 to TRBJ1-5, with D possibly matching TRBD1 (6 bases). V was cut by 0 bases and J by 7 bases, with 11 bases left in between. Germline-derived CDR1 and CDR2 are SGHNT and YYREEE (reference sequence). The length of the CDR3 is 14 residues. The CDR3 here is CASSLDRVGQPQHF. CDR3 nucleotide sequence: TGTGCCAGCAGCTTGGACAGGGTGGGGCAGCCCCAGCATTTT.